Reported below is one T cell receptor beta chain. Its target antigen remains unknown. Library method: 5' RACE. For each TCR library, approximately 4,000 ng of total RNA was used. For each sample, cDNA synthesis with SMARTScribe reverse transcriptase was split into eight separate reactions. During cDNA synthesis, unique molecular identifiers containing a 6-nucleotide sample barcode were introduced by template switching. Two nested PCRs of roughly 16 and 10 cycles amplified the TCRalpha and TCRbeta cDNA, and bead purification followed each PCR. Before amplification, the cDNA was treated with uracil DNA-glycosylase and purified using the QIAquick PCR purification kit. The second PCR was the step at which Illumina TruSeq-compatible adapters and sample-specific barcodes were added. TapeStation and Qubit were used to check library quality and concentration, and 5 ng of each library went into the pool. Pooled libraries were sequenced on an Illumina HiSeq2500 single-index Rapid Run with 2 x 100 bp reads and custom sequencing primers. In the paper's pipeline: MiGEC version 1.2.6 was used for UMI-based consensus assembly, which corrected PCR and sequencing errors. MiXCR version 2.1.1 was used for V(D)J alignment, clonotype assembly and CDR3 extraction. Normalisation of gene usage, clonotype sharing and MAIT/NKT TCR abundance was achieved by analysing the top 1000, 10 000 and 20 000 clonotypes per sample. After downsampling to 27 000 UMIs, diversity was calculated as the inverse Simpson index using the vegan R package. Statistical testing used paired Mann-Whitney U tests on the discordant twin pairs and applied Benjamini-Hochberg correction for multiple testing. TCRdb reprocessed the raw reads; every CDR3 protein sequence is a single record, and DNA is not supplied. TCRdb's processing, not the study's, gives the V and J calls here. The sample table records fewer than 550,000 distinct CDR3 sequences. The ten most abundant clones make up 2% to 2.5% of the sample.

The data were obtained in a study of monozygotic twins with inflammatory bowel disease (dated by TCRdb to the late 2010s). Regarding the study in general: The complete study included about 28 monozygotic twin pairs: 19 IBD-discordant Danish pairs and nine German pairs, of which four were IBD-concordant and five were IBD-discordant. Within discordant pairs, disease-associated traits were sought mainly by comparing IBD patients with their genetically identical healthy co-twins. Each individual had, on average, about 151 000 unique TCRalpha sequences and 181 000 unique TCRbeta sequences available for analysis.

Reading the germline V gene gives CDR1 SGHRS and CDR2 YFSETQ. Measured from the cysteine to the phenylalanine, the CDR3 is 14 residues long. DNA for this receptor is not on file. From each donor, an approximately 2.4 ml peripheral blood sample was drawn into PAXgene tubes and stored at -80 degrees C. Without T cell sorting, total RNA was isolated from whole blood using the PAXgene blood miRNA kit on an automated QIAcube. Deep TCRalpha and TCRbeta repertoire profiling with unique molecular barcoding was performed on peripheral blood of monozygotic twin pairs concordant or discordant for inflammatory bowel disease. Smoking habits were recorded for all twin pairs, with individuals classified as current, former or never smokers. The paper's findings and limits, for the study overall: Compared with healthy twins, IBD patients had fewer clonotypes in common with other individuals, a difference most pronounced in patients showing signs of disease activity. The results gave no support for a single strong signal or clonotype linked to IBD. Because patients received different immunosuppressive treatments, the repertoires may have picked up extra background noise and variability between individuals. IBD patients had lower TCRbeta repertoire diversity, measured by the inverse Simpson index, than their healthy co-twins. Repertoire similarity did not differ between concordant and discordant twins, which could be due to limited statistical power. The analysis was unable to tell different T cell subtypes apart.

The sequence joins TRBV5-1 to TRBJ2-1; TCRdb calls TRBD1, which cannot be checked without DNA. This TCR was sampled from a human donor with ulcerative colitis or Crohn's disease, or a healthy co-twin of an affected twin (not recorded which). Sequenced material: blood. The CDR3 loop reads CASSPGQIYNEQFF.